This TCR beta chain derives from a study of CD8 T cells in Susac syndrome. RNA amounts of roughly 0.45 to 1 ug underwent reverse transcription with random hexamers. An immunoSEQ multiplex PCR generated amplified TCR beta CDR3 products spanning 54 Vbeta and 13 Jbeta. One entry per CDR3 protein results from TCRdb running MiXCR on the immunoSEQ multiplex PCR reads. The repertoire includes some 200,000 distinct CDR3 sequences, about 95% of them detected once, and 0.085% to 0.095% sits in the top ten. From germline, CDR1 is SGHAT and CDR2 FQNNGV. The V gene lost 3 bases and the J gene lost 0 bases, with 0 bases spanning the gap. This CDR3 contains 12 residues. While CD8+ and CD4+ T cells were isolated negatively, TEMRA cells were enriched by FACS.

This TCR derives from a human donor with multiple sclerosis. The V and J genes are TRBV11-2 and TRBJ2-1; D is unresolved. Sequenced material: CD4+ T cells from PBMCs. The CDR3 DNA reads as TGTGCCAGCAGCTTCTCCTACAATGAGCAGTTCTTC. It translates to CASSFSYNEQFF.